The next 29 T cell receptor beta chains were all read from a single sample in a study of CXCR3-negative and CXCR3-positive naive CD8 T cells. General study findings and limits: Naive CXCR3-positive cells had TRB CDR3s more hydrophobic than those of CXCR3-negative naive cells.

Through 5' RACE with UMI labels, the TRB cDNA libraries were prepared. TCRdb reanalyzed the 5' RACE reads, giving one entry per CDR3 protein sequence and no DNA. This sample contains 95,000 to 100,000 distinct CDR3 sequences. These receptors lack a known antigen. Sequences were obtained from naive CXCR3+ CD8+ T cells from blood. Indicated subset: CD45RO-CCR7+CD27+CD95- naive CD8+ T cells expressing CXCR3 (TNR3+). Receptors originate from a human donor in good health. Some clones in this sample may be carry-over from other donors' samples.

V gene TRBV11-2 combines with J gene TRBJ2-7; with no DNA, the TCRdb D assignment of TRBD1 cannot be verified. The CDR3 totals 14 residues. Germline loops: CDR1 SGHAT, CDR2 FQNNGV. CDR3: CAIGTRSGPYEQYF.

The chain combines TRBV7-2 with TRBJ2-3. Germline loops: CDR1 SGHTA, CDR2 FQGNSA. The CDR3 extends over 16 amino acids. CDR3 loop: CASSLRLDSWTDTQYF.

The chain links TRBV7-2 to TRBJ2-3. This CDR3 comprises 16 residues. Germline V lookup: CDR1 SGHTA, CDR2 FQGNSA. This chain's CDR3 is CASSQRYRPSTDTQYF.

V and J are TRBV29-1 and TRBJ1-1; TCRdb indicates TRBD1, and absent DNA this call remains unverified. Looked up from germline, CDR1 is SQVTM and CDR2 is ANQGSEA. The CDR3 contains 12 residues. The CDR3 here is CSAGGGSTEAFF.

The genes are TRBV6-4 and TRBJ2-5; with no DNA, the TCRdb D assignment of TRBD2 cannot be verified. The CDR3 is made up of 16 amino acids. From germline, CDR1 is MRHNA and CDR2 SNTAGT. This chain's CDR3 is CASSPTSGGSGETQYF.

The V call is TRBV20-1, the J call TRBJ2-1. The germline V gene encodes CDR1 DFQATT and CDR2 SNEGSKA (reference sequence). The CDR3 is made up of 17 amino acids. CDR3 amino acids: CSARDALRNLSYNEQFF.

The gene calls are TRBV3-1 and TRBJ1-4. CDR1 is LGHDT and CDR2 is YNNKEL in the germline V gene (reference sequence). The CDR3 sequence is 14 residues long. The CDR3 sequence: CASRQDSTNEKLFF. The full variable domain, with the rest looked up from reference TRBV3-1 and TRBJ1-4, is DTAVSQTPKYLVTQMGNDKSIKCEQNLGHDTMYWYKQDSKKFLKIMFSYNNKELIINETVPNRFSPKSPDKAHLNLHINSLELGDSAVYFCASRQDSTNEKLFFGSGTQLSVL.

The V gene is TRBV20-1, the J gene TRBJ2-1; TCRdb's D call, TRBD1, is unchecked because there is no DNA. The CDR3 runs to 15 residues. Germline assignment: CDR1 DFQATT and CDR2 SNEGSKA (reference sequence). CDR3 region: CSARPGQIARNEQFF.

The V gene is TRBV7-7, the J gene TRBJ1-5; the TCRdb call, TRBD1, lacks DNA for checking. The germline V gene encodes CDR1 SSHAT and CDR2 FNYEAQ (reference sequence). The CDR3 extends over 13 amino acids. The CDR3: CASSRGENQPQHF.

The chain uses TRBV20-1 and TRBJ2-4; TCRdb calls TRBD2, which cannot be checked without DNA. Germline V gives CDR1 DFQATT, CDR2 SNEGSKA (reference sequence). The CDR3 consists of 12 residues. The chain's CDR3 is CSAREIPGGRYF.

V is TRBV29-1 and J is TRBJ2-7; the TCRdb D gene call, TRBD1, has no DNA to confirm it. Germline-derived CDR1 and CDR2 are SQVTM and ANQGSEA. This CDR3 contains 13 residues. CDR3: CSVVSTGIHEQYF.

The chain is built from TRBV21-1 and TRBJ1-1; the D call of TRBD1 rests on TCRdb alone, since no DNA is present to check it. TRBV21-1 is marked as a pseudogene. This CDR3 has 14 residues. Here the CDR3 reads CASTRRDLNTEAFF.

The chain combines TRBV7-9 with TRBJ2-5; without DNA, the TCRdb call of TRBD1 cannot be checked. The CDR3 is 15 residues long. Germline CDR1 and CDR2: SEHNR and FQNEAQ (reference sequence). The CDR3 here is CASSPGNRGQETQYF.

This chain uses TRBV12-3 or TRBV12-4 with TRBJ2-1. The CDR3 spans 11 residues. The CDR3 protein is CASSSGGEQFF.

V and J are TRBV27 and TRBJ2-1; no DNA is available, so the TRBD2 call from TCRdb remains unchecked. The CDR3 is 16 residues long. CDR1 is MNHEY and CDR2 is SMNVEV in the germline V gene (reference sequence). CDR3 protein: CASSPALRGGFNEQFF.

The V and J genes are TRBV12-3 or TRBV12-4 and TRBJ2-5; TCRdb outputs TRBD1, but without DNA this stays unchecked. The CDR3 sequence is 12 residues long. CDR3 region: CASSSGGETQYF.

The genes are TRBV7-9 and TRBJ1-2; TCRdb picks TRBD1, but there is no DNA to check that call. Germline V gene sequence: CDR1 SEHNR, CDR2 FQNEAQ (reference sequence). The CDR3 consists of 13 residues. The CDR3 is CASSHRKNYGYTF.

The chain employs TRBV6-2 or TRBV6-3 and TRBJ2-1. CDR3 length: 12 residues. Germline loops: CDR1 MNHEY, CDR2 SVGEGT. CDR3 sequence: CASSYHVNEQFF.

CDR3 region: CASSTPGTGGNGAEAFF. The chain employs TRBV13 and TRBJ1-1; there is no DNA to check the TCRdb D call of TRBD1. This CDR3 has 17 residues. Germline V gene data show CDR1 as PRHDT and CDR2 as FYEKMQ (reference sequence).

CDR3 in amino acids: CASSSGPGLSTKNIQYF. The chain is built from TRBV7-8 and TRBJ2-4; the TRBD2 assignment by TCRdb is unverifiable without DNA. Germline V gives CDR1 SGHVS, CDR2 FQNEAQ. This CDR3 contains 17 residues.

The CDR3 region is CASSTIVGAGYTF. The chain links TRBV7-3 to TRBJ1-2; the TCRdb call, TRBD1, lacks DNA for checking. Germline values: CDR1 SGHTA, CDR2 FQGTGA. The CDR3 sequence is 13 residues long. Using reference TRBV7-3 and TRBJ1-2 for the parts outside the CDR3, the full variable domain is GAGVSQTPSNKVTEKGKYVELRCDPISGHTALYWYRQSLGQGPEFLIYFQGTGAADDSGLPNDRFFAVRPEGSVSTLKIQRTERGDSAVYLCASSTIVGAGYTFGSGTRLTVV.

This rearrangement joins TRBV19 to TRBJ1-5; there is no DNA to check the TCRdb D call of TRBD1. Germline CDR1 and CDR2: LNHDA and SQIVND (reference sequence). This CDR3 spans 15 amino acids. The CDR3 is CASSIVSGVEQPQHF.

The gene calls are TRBV23-1 and TRBJ2-5; absent DNA, TCRdb's TRBD2 call cannot be checked. Being an ORF, TRBV23-1 has a function that is uncertain. The CDR3 is 13 amino acids. The CDR3 sequence is CASDGPHQETQYF.

The chain recombines TRBV7-8 with TRBJ2-5; the TCRdb call, TRBD2, lacks DNA for checking. Germline loops: CDR1 SGHVS, CDR2 FQNEAQ. The CDR3 covers 18 residues. CDR3 loop: CASSSKTTRGTAQETQYF.

CDR3 protein: CASSSIAETQYF. The rearrangement links TRBV28 to TRBJ2-5. The CDR3 is made up of 12 amino acids. Germline V gives CDR1 MDHEN, CDR2 SYDVKM.

The chain couples TRBV28 to TRBJ1-5. The germline V gene has CDR1 MDHEN and CDR2 SYDVKM. This CDR3 contains 16 residues. CDR3 sequence: CASSLLGGYSNQPQHF. The full variable domain, in which reference TRBV28 and TRBJ1-5 provide the parts outside the CDR3, is DVKVTQSSRYLVKRTGEKVFLECVQDMDHENMFWYRQDPGLGLRLIYFSYDVKMKEKGDIPEGYSVSREKKERFSLILESASTNQTSMYLCASSLLGGYSNQPQHFGDGTRLSIL.

The rearrangement links TRBV29-1 to TRBJ2-7; lacking DNA, the TRBD1 call made by TCRdb goes unchecked. CDR3 length equals 14 residues. CDR1 and CDR2 (germline): SQVTM, ANQGSEA. The CDR3 region is CSVEEDNVPDEQYF.

The chain has TRBV9 and TRBJ2-1; the TRBD2 assignment by TCRdb is unverifiable without DNA. This CDR3 comprises 17 residues. From germline, CDR1 is SGDLS and CDR2 YYNGEE. CDR3 region: CASSPPLASGDYNEQFF.

The rearrangement joins TRBV7-6 to TRBJ2-7; with no DNA, the TCRdb D assignment of TRBD2 cannot be verified. The CDR3 contains 11 residues. The V gene's germline CDR1 is SGHVS and CDR2 FNYEAQ. CDR3 region: CGSSLGHEQYF.